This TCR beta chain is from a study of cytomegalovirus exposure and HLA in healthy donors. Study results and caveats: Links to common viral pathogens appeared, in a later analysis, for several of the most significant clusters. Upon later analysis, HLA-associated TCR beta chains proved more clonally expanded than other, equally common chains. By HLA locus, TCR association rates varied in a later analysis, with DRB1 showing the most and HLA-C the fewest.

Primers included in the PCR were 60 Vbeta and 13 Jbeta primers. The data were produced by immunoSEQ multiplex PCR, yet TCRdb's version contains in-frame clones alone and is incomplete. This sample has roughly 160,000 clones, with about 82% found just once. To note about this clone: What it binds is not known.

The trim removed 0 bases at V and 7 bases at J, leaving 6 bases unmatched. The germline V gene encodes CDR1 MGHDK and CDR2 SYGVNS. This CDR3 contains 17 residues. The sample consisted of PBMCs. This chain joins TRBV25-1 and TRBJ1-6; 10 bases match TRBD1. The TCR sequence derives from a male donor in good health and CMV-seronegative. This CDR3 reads CASSEYSPGQGNSPLHF. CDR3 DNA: TGTGCCAGCAGTGAATACAGCCCGGGACAGGGGAATTCACCCCTCCACTTT.